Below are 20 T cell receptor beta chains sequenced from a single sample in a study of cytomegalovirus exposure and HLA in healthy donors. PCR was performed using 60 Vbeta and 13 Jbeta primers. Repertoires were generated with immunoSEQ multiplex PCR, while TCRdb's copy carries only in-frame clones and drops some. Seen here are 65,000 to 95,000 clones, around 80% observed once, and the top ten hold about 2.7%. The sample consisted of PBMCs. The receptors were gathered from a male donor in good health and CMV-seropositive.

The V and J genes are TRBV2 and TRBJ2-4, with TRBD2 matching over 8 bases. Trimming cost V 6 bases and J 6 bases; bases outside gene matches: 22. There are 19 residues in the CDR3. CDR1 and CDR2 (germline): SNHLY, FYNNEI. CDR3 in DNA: TGTGCCAGCAGCCTTTATTCCCTTAGCGGGAAGGGAATGAGAAACATTCAGTACTTC. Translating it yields CASSLYSLSGKGMRNIQYF. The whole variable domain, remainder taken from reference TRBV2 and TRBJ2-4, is EPEVTQTPSHQVTQMGQEVILRCVPISNHLYFYWYRQILGQKVEFLVSFYNNEISEKSEIFDDQFSVERPDGSNFTLKIRSTKLEDSAMYFCASSLYSLSGKGMRNIQYFGAGTRLSVL.

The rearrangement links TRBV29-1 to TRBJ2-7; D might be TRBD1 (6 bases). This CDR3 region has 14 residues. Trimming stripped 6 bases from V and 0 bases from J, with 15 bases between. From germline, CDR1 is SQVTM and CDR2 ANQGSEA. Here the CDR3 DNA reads TGCAGCGTCCGAAGGGACATGAGCTCCTACGAGCAGTACTTC. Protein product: CSVRRDMSSYEQYF.

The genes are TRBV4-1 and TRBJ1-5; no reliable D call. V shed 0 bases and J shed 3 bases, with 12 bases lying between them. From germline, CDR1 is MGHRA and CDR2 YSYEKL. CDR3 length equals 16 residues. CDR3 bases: TGCGCCAGCAGCCAAGAACCAGGTTTGGACAATCAGCCCCAGCATTTT. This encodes CASSQEPGLDNQPQHF.

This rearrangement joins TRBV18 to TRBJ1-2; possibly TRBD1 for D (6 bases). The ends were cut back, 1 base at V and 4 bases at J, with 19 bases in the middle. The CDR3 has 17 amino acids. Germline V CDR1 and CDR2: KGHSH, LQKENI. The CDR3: CASSPQPPGAVSYGYTF. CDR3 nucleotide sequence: TGTGCCAGCTCACCACAACCTCCAGGGGCGGTATCCTATGGCTACACCTTC.

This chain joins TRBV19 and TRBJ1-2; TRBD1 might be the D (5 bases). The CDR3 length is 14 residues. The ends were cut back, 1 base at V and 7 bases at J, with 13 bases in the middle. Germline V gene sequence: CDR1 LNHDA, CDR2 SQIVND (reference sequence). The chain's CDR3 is CASSIGQRRGGYTF. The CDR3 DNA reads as TGTGCCAGTAGTATAGGGCAGAGAAGGGGTGGCTACACCTTC.

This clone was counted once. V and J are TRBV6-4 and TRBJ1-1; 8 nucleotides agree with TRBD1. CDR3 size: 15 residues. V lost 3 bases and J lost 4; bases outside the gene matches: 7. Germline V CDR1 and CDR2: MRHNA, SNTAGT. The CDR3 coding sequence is TGTGCCAGCAGTGATTCCTCGACAGGGGCCACTGAAGCTTTCTTT. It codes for CASSDSSTGATEAFF.

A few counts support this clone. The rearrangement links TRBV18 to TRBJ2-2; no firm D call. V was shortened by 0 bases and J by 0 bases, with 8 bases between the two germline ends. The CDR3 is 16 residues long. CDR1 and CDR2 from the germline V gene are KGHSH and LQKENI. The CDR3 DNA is TGTGCCAGCTCACCACCGGGCAGACCGAACACCGGGGAGCTGTTTTTT. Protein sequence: CASSPPGRPNTGELFF.

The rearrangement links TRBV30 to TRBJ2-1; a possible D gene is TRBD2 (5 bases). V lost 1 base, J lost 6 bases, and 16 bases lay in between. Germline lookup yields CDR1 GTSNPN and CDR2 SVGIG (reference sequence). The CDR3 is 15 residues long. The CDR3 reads CAWSAPGYPLNEQFF. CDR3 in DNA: TGTGCCTGGAGTGCTCCGGGATACCCTCTCAATGAGCAGTTCTTC.

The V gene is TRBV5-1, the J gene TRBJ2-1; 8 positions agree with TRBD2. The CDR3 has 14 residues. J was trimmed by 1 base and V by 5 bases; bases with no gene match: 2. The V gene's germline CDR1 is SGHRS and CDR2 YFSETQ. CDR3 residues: CASRREESYNEQFF. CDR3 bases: TGCGCCAGCAGGCGGGAGGAGTCCTACAATGAGCAGTTCTTC.

In nucleotides, the CDR3 is TGTGCCAGCAGCCCTCCGGGTCCCCGGGGTTATGAGCAGTTCTTC. Amino acids: CASSPPGPRGYEQFF. The chain uses TRBV7-9 and TRBJ2-1; tentatively, D is TRBD2 (5 bases). CDR1 and CDR2 from the germline V gene are SEHNR and FQNEAQ (reference sequence). The V end lost 5 bases, the J end lost 8 bases, and 19 bases lay between the germline ends. The CDR3 length is 15 residues.

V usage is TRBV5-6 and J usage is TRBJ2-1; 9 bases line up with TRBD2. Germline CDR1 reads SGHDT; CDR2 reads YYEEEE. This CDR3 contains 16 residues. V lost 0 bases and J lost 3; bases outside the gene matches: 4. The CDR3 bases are TGTGCCAGCAGCTTGGCCAGCGGGGGGTACTACAATGAGCAGTTCTTC. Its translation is CASSLASGGYYNEQFF.

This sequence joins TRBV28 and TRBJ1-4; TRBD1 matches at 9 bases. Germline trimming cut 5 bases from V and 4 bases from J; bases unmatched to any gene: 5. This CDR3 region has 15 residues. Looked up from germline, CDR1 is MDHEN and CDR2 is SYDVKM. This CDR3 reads CASSAQGAGNEKLFF. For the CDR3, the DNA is TGTGCCAGCAGTGCACAGGGGGCTGGTAATGAAAAACTGTTTTTT.

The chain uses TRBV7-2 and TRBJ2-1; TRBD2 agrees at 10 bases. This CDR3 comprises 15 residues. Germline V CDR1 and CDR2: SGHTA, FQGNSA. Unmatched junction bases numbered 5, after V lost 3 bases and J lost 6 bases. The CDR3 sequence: CASSLSSGSVNEQFF. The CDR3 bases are TGTGCCAGCAGCTTGTCTAGCGGGAGTGTCAATGAGCAGTTCTTC.

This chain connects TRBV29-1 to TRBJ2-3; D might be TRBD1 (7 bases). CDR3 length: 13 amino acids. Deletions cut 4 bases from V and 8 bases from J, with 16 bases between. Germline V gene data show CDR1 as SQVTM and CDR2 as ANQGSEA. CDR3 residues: CSVASRDRTTQYF. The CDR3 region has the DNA TGCAGCGTTGCCTCGCGGGACAGAACTACGCAGTATTTT.

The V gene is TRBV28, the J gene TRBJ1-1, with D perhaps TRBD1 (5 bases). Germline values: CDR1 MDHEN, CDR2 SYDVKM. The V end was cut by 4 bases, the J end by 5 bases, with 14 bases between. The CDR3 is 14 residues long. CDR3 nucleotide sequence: TGTGCCAGCAGTTCAGGGTCTGGAAGGACTGAAGCTTTCTTT. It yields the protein CASSSGSGRTEAFF.

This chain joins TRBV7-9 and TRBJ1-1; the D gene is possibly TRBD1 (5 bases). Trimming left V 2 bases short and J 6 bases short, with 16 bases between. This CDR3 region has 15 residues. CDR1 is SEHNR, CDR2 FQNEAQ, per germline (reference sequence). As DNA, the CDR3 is TGTGCCAGCAGCTTAAGTAGTCAGGGTATAGCTGAAGCTTTCTTT. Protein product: CASSLSSQGIAEAFF.

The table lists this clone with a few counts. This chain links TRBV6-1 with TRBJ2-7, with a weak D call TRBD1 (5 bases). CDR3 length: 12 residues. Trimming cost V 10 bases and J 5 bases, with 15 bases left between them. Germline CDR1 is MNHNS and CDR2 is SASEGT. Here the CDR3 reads CATVSLRDEQYF. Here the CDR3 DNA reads TGTGCCACCGTATCCCTCAGGGACGAGCAGTACTTC.

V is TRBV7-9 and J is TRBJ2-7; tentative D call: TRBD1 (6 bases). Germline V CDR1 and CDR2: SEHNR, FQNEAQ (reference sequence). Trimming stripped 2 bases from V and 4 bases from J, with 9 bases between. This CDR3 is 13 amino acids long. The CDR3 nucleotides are TGTGCCAGCAGCTTACAGGGGAGATACGAGCAGTACTTC. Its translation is CASSLQGRYEQYF.

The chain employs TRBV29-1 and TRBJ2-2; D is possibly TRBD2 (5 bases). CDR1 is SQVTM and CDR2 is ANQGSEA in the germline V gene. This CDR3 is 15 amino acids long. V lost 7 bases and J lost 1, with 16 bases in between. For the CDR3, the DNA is TGCAGCGCCGCCCGAGCGAGGGTGAACACCGGGGAGCTGTTTTTT. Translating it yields CSAARARVNTGELFF.

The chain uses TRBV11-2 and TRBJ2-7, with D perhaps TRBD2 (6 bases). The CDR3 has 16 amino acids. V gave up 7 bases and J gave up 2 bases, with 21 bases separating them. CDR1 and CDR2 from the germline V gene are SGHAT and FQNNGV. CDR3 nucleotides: TGTGCCAGCACCTATCGTTCTAGCGCCTATCCCTACGAGCAGTACTTC. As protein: CASTYRSSAYPYEQYF.